The rows below give T cell receptor beta chains drawn from one sample of a study of T cell responses to AZD1222 COVID-19 vaccine. The data were produced by immunoSEQ multiplex PCR, yet TCRdb's version contains in-frame clones alone and is incomplete. The sample carries 75,000 to 95,000 clones, about nine tenths recorded once. Sequences were derived from peripheral blood, sampled 28 days after the second AZD1222 dose. The receptors originated from an adult who received the AZD1222 COVID-19 vaccine. Both conserved end residues are part of each CDR3. A D gene is named only where the DNA matches it firmly. For some rows the clone size is stated as once, few or many, or as a class when expanded; others skip it.

v_call: TRBV4-3
d_call: .
clone_size: few
j_call: TRBJ1-2
cdr3_nt: TGCGCCAGCAGCCAAGATTCGTTCCAGGGGCAAATCTATGGCTACACCTTC
cdr3_aa: CASSQDSFQGQIYGYTF

v_call: TRBV11-2
d_call: .
clone_size: .
j_call: TRBJ2-5
cdr3_nt: TGTGCCAGCACCCCCTCGGGGGATCAAGAGACCCAGTACTTC
cdr3_aa: CASTPSGDQETQYF

v_call: TRBV18
d_call: .
clone_size: once
j_call: TRBJ2-7
cdr3_nt: TGTGCCAGCTCACCACCGGTGACCTACGAGCAGTACTTC
cdr3_aa: CASSPPVTYEQYF

v_call: TRBV11-2
d_call: .
clone_size: .
j_call: TRBJ1-1
cdr3_nt: TGTGCCAGCAGCTTAGGGGGGGCGAGGGGGACTGAAGCTTTCTTT
cdr3_aa: CASSLGGARGTEAFF

v_call: TRBV7-3
d_call: TRBD2
clone_size: .
j_call: TRBJ2-1
cdr3_nt: TGTGCCAGCAGCCTGACTAGCAGGGTACCGCCGGATGAGCAGTTCTTC
cdr3_aa: CASSLTSRVPPDEQFF

v_call: TRBV4-3
d_call: TRBD2
clone_size: .
j_call: TRBJ2-3
cdr3_nt: TGCGCCAGCAGCCAAGATCAAGCGGGGGGAAGCACAGATACGCAGTATTTT
cdr3_aa: CASSQDQAGGSTDTQYF

v_call: TRBV11-1
d_call: .
clone_size: .
j_call: TRBJ2-1
cdr3_nt: TGTGCCAGCAGCTTCAACGTCTACAATGAGCAGTTCTTC
cdr3_aa: CASSFNVYNEQFF

v_call: TRBV20-1
d_call: .
clone_size: .
j_call: TRBJ1-1
cdr3_nt: TGCAGTGTTACTGAAGCTTTCTTT
cdr3_aa: CSVTEAFF

v_call: TRBV25-1
d_call: TRBD1
clone_size: .
j_call: TRBJ1-1
cdr3_nt: TGTGCCACCGCGACAGGGGTGGGGACTGAAGCTTTCTTT
cdr3_aa: CATATGVGTEAFF

v_call: TRBV12-2
d_call: .
clone_size: few
j_call: TRBJ2-1
cdr3_nt: TGTGCAAGTCGCTTAACCCCCCAACATAGGGGTGATGAGCAGTTCTTC
cdr3_aa: CASRLTPQHRGDEQFF

v_call: TRBV3-1/TRBV3-2
d_call: TRBD1
clone_size: .
j_call: TRBJ1-6
cdr3_nt: TGTGCCAGCAGGCCCGGGACAGGGGGTTTTTCACCCCTCCACTTT
cdr3_aa: CASRPGTGGFSPLHF

v_call: TRBV5-1
d_call: TRBD1
clone_size: .
j_call: TRBJ1-5
cdr3_nt: TGCGCCAGCAGCTTGGGGGACAGACAGCCCCAGCATTTT
cdr3_aa: CASSLGDRQPQHF

v_call: TRBV19
d_call: .
clone_size: once
j_call: TRBJ2-4
cdr3_nt: TGTGCCAGTAGTATTTTTCCAAGGGGGTCCAAAAACATTCAGTACTTC
cdr3_aa: CASSIFPRGSKNIQYF

v_call: TRBV27
d_call: .
clone_size: .
j_call: TRBJ2-5
cdr3_nt: TGTGCCAGCAGTTCCAGCGGACCCGGGACCGAGGAGGAGACCCAGTACTTC
cdr3_aa: CASSSSGPGTEEETQYF

v_call: TRBV29-1
d_call: TRBD2
clone_size: .
j_call: TRBJ2-5
cdr3_nt: TGCAGCGTTGAGCCGACCCGGACTAGCGGAGAGACCCAGTACTTC
cdr3_aa: CSVEPTRTSGETQYF

v_call: TRBV10-3
d_call: TRBD1
clone_size: .
j_call: TRBJ1-1
cdr3_nt: TGTGCCATCAGTGACGACAGGGTGGGGACTGAAGCTTTCTTT
cdr3_aa: CAISDDRVGTEAFF

v_call: TRBV30
d_call: TRBD1
clone_size: .
j_call: TRBJ2-5
cdr3_nt: TGTGCCTGGACATCCGGGACAGGGGGCTATTTTCAAGAGACCCAGTACTTC
cdr3_aa: CAWTSGTGGYFQETQYF

v_call: TRBV3-1/TRBV3-2
d_call: TRBD1
clone_size: once
j_call: TRBJ1-4
cdr3_nt: TGTGCCAGCAGCCCCTCGGTTGGACAGGAGAGGTTGAGGAAAGAAAAACTGTTTTTT
cdr3_aa: CASSPSVGQERLRKEKLFF

v_call: TRBV7-9
d_call: .
clone_size: .
j_call: TRBJ1-4
cdr3_nt: TGTGCCAGCAGCTACGCGGGCCAGCAGAGAATCCCCGGAAAACTGTTTTTT
cdr3_aa: CASSYAGQQRIPGKLFF

v_call: TRBV27
d_call: TRBD2
clone_size: .
j_call: TRBJ2-7
cdr3_nt: TGTGCCAGCAGTTTTGGGACTAGCAGACACGAGCAGTACTTC
cdr3_aa: CASSFGTSRHEQYF

v_call: TRBV7-3
d_call: TRBD1
clone_size: .
j_call: TRBJ1-1
cdr3_nt: TGTGCCAGCAGTAGACAGGGGCCCGAGGGTGAAGCTTTCTTT
cdr3_aa: CASSRQGPEGEAFF

v_call: TRBV30
d_call: .
clone_size: .
j_call: TRBJ2-1
cdr3_nt: TGTGCCTGGAGTAAACCGGGTGAGCAGTTCTTC
cdr3_aa: CAWSKPGEQFF

v_call: TRBV6-5
d_call: .
clone_size: .
j_call: TRBJ1-2
cdr3_nt: TGTGCCAGCAAGGGGACCAACGGCTACTATGGCTACACCTTC
cdr3_aa: CASKGTNGYYGYTF

v_call: TRBV5-6
d_call: .
clone_size: .
j_call: TRBJ1-1
cdr3_nt: TGTGCCAGCAGCAAGTTAGTTGGCTTCTGGGGGGACACTGAAGCTTTCTTT
cdr3_aa: CASSKLVGFWGDTEAFF

v_call: TRBV2
d_call: .
clone_size: .
j_call: TRBJ1-3
cdr3_nt: TGTGCCAGCAGTGGGTTTAGCTCTGGAAACACCATATATTTT
cdr3_aa: CASSGFSSGNTIYF

v_call: TRBV11-2
d_call: .
clone_size: .
j_call: TRBJ1-4
cdr3_nt: TGTGCCAGCAGCTTAGTTCCGGCGGCGGGGGAAAAACTGTTTTTT
cdr3_aa: CASSLVPAAGEKLFF

v_call: TRBV27
d_call: TRBD1
clone_size: .
j_call: TRBJ2-7
cdr3_nt: TGTGCCAGCAGTATTTCATCGACAGGGCTCTACGAGCAGTACTTC
cdr3_aa: CASSISSTGLYEQYF

v_call: TRBV19
d_call: TRBD1
clone_size: .
j_call: TRBJ2-2
cdr3_nt: TGTGCCAGTAGTAAGGGGGCGAATCGCGGGGAGCTGTTTTTT
cdr3_aa: CASSKGANRGELFF

v_call: TRBV7-3
d_call: .
clone_size: .
j_call: TRBJ2-1
cdr3_nt: TGTGCCAGCACCTCTGAGTTCTTC
cdr3_aa: CASTSEFF

v_call: TRBV7-2
d_call: TRBD2
clone_size: .
j_call: TRBJ2-3
cdr3_nt: TGTGCCAGCAGCTTAGTAGCGGGGGGCACAGATACGCAGTATTTT
cdr3_aa: CASSLVAGGTDTQYF

v_call: TRBV25-1
d_call: .
clone_size: once
j_call: TRBJ2-7
cdr3_nt: TGTGCCAGCAGTGATTACGAGCAGTACTTC
cdr3_aa: CASSDYEQYF

v_call: TRBV4-1
d_call: .
clone_size: .
j_call: TRBJ1-1
cdr3_nt: TGCGCCAGCAGAGGCAGGTTGAACACTGAAGCTTTCTTT
cdr3_aa: CASRGRLNTEAFF

v_call: TRBV27
d_call: .
clone_size: .
j_call: TRBJ1-6
cdr3_nt: TGTGCCAGCAGTTTATCGTTTACGACTCCCGGATCACCCCTCCACTTT
cdr3_aa: CASSLSFTTPGSPLHF

v_call: TRBV5-1
d_call: TRBD1
clone_size: .
j_call: TRBJ1-1
cdr3_nt: TGCGCCAGCAGCCTGGACAGGGGCACTGAAGCTTTCTTT
cdr3_aa: CASSLDRGTEAFF

v_call: TRBV10-3
d_call: TRBD1
clone_size: .
j_call: TRBJ2-5
cdr3_nt: TGTGCCATAAAGTCCGGGACAGAAGAGACCCAGTACTTC
cdr3_aa: CAIKSGTEETQYF

v_call: TRBV29-1
d_call: .
clone_size: .
j_call: TRBJ1-1
cdr3_nt: TGCAGCGTTTCTTTGCCGTCGAGAGAAGCTTTCTTT
cdr3_aa: CSVSLPSREAFF

v_call: TRBV5-1
d_call: TRBD1
clone_size: .
j_call: TRBJ2-2
cdr3_nt: TGCGCCAGCAGCCTACCGACAGGGTGGGGAATGAACACCGGGGAGCTGTTTTTT
cdr3_aa: CASSLPTGWGMNTGELFF

v_call: TRBV18
d_call: TRBD1
clone_size: .
j_call: TRBJ2-2
cdr3_nt: TGTGCCAGCTCTGGGACAGGGACCTTTAACACCGGGGAGCTGTTTTTT
cdr3_aa: CASSGTGTFNTGELFF

v_call: TRBV5-1
d_call: TRBD1
clone_size: .
j_call: TRBJ1-6
cdr3_nt: TGCGCCAGCAGCGGGACAGGGGTCGGTTCACCCCTCCACTTT
cdr3_aa: CASSGTGVGSPLHF

v_call: TRBV19
d_call: TRBD1
clone_size: .
j_call: TRBJ1-2
cdr3_nt: TGTGCCAGTAGTATAACTGGACAGGGTGCAATGGGCTACACCTTC
cdr3_aa: CASSITGQGAMGYTF

v_call: TRBV21-1
d_call: .
clone_size: once
j_call: TRBJ2-2
cdr3_nt: TGTGCCAGCAGCAAAGGGGTGAGGGAGGGGGAGAACACCGGGGAGCTGTTTTTT
cdr3_aa: CASSKGVREGENTGELFF

v_call: TRBV5-1
d_call: TRBD2
clone_size: .
j_call: TRBJ2-3
cdr3_nt: TGCGCCAGCAGCTTGGAGCGGGGGGGAACCACAGATACGCAGTATTTT
cdr3_aa: CASSLERGGTTDTQYF

v_call: TRBV5-4
d_call: .
clone_size: .
j_call: TRBJ1-3
cdr3_nt: TGTGCTTGGGGAGATCAAGGCTCTGGAAACACCATATATTTT
cdr3_aa: CAWGDQGSGNTIYF

v_call: TRBV14
d_call: .
clone_size: .
j_call: TRBJ2-7
cdr3_nt: TGTGCCAGCAGCCAAGATCTAAGAGTATACGAGCAGTACTTC
cdr3_aa: CASSQDLRVYEQYF

v_call: TRBV3-1/TRBV3-2
d_call: .
clone_size: once
j_call: TRBJ1-2
cdr3_nt: TGTGCCAGCAGCCAAGTTGGGCAGGCTTCCTATGGCTACACCTTC
cdr3_aa: CASSQVGQASYGYTF

v_call: TRBV3-1/TRBV3-2
d_call: .
clone_size: .
j_call: TRBJ2-2
cdr3_nt: TGTGCCAGCAGTCCTCCGGGGGGGGAGCTGTTTTTT
cdr3_aa: CASSPPGGELFF

v_call: TRBV6-5
d_call: .
clone_size: .
j_call: TRBJ1-2
cdr3_nt: TGTGCCAGCCGGGGGAGCGCCGGCTACACCTTC
cdr3_aa: CASRGSAGYTF

v_call: TRBV7-2
d_call: TRBD2
clone_size: .
j_call: TRBJ2-2
cdr3_nt: TGTGCCAGCAGCTTAATAGCGGGGGTACCCTTCTCCGCCGGGGAGCTGTTTTTT
cdr3_aa: CASSLIAGVPFSAGELFF

v_call: TRBV11-3
d_call: .
clone_size: .
j_call: TRBJ2-3
cdr3_nt: TGTGCCAGCAGCTCAAGGGGCGGAGGAGATACGCAGTATTTT
cdr3_aa: CASSSRGGGDTQYF

v_call: TRBV7-9
d_call: .
clone_size: .
j_call: TRBJ1-5
cdr3_nt: TGTGCCAGCAGCTTACAGGGACACCTTCAAGGGCCCCAGCATTTT
cdr3_aa: CASSLQGHLQGPQHF

v_call: TRBV6-5
d_call: TRBD1
clone_size: .
j_call: TRBJ1-1
cdr3_nt: TGTGCCAGCAGTAAGGACAGGGTGGCTGAAGCTTTCTTT
cdr3_aa: CASSKDRVAEAFF

v_call: TRBV28
d_call: .
clone_size: .
j_call: TRBJ1-5
cdr3_nt: TGTGCCAGCAGTCCATCGGCGATATACAGGGTTAGGGATCAGCCCCAGCATTTT
cdr3_aa: CASSPSAIYRVRDQPQHF

v_call: TRBV6-2/TRBV6-3
d_call: .
clone_size: .
j_call: TRBJ2-5
cdr3_nt: TGTGCCAGCAGTCTCCAGGGTGGTCAAGAGACCCAGTACTTC
cdr3_aa: CASSLQGGQETQYF

v_call: TRBV5-4
d_call: .
clone_size: .
j_call: TRBJ1-2
cdr3_nt: TGTGCCAGCAGCTTGGCCCTCAAAAGCGGGGATGGCTACACCTTC
cdr3_aa: CASSLALKSGDGYTF